The present TCR beta chain was sequenced within a study of breast tumors, draining lymph nodes, adjacent tissues. The study, taken as a whole, reports: Tumor and nontumor repertoires were significantly more similar in luminal-like than in basal-like breast cancer. Tumor TCR diversity was below lymph nodes but above nontumor tissue. Data fit most tumor T cells coming from lymph node, expanding in tumor.

TCRdb used MiXCR to reprocess the multiplex PCR reads, holding one entry per CDR3 protein. In the table there are 180,000 or so distinct CDR3 sequences, roughly 31% of which are singletons. As to this clonotype: Antigen: not known.

The CDR3 contains 15 residues. Germline CDR1 reads MNHEY; CDR2 reads SVGAGI. J was trimmed by 3 bases and V by 5 bases; bases with no gene match: 8. The lymph nodes were axillary draining lymph nodes from breast cancer patients. The rearrangement joins TRBV6-5 to TRBJ2-3, with 7 bases fitting TRBD1. This receptor was obtained from a female donor with breast cancer. Some clones in this sample may be carry-over from other donors' samples. The sequencing input was axillary lymph node tissue. Written as DNA, the CDR3 is TGTGCCAGCAGTCGTTTACAGGGGCCGACAGATACGCAGTATTTT. Its translation: CASSRLQGPTDTQYF.